This T cell receptor beta chain was retrieved from a study of CD8 T cell repertoires and HIV-1 epitope variants. Overall study context: Twenty-five autologous and known Gag and Nef epitope variant peptides each stimulated T cells separately.

Germline CDR1 is SGHDT and CDR2 is YYEEEE. The CDR3 extends over 14 amino acids. Trimming took off 4 bases at V and 3 bases at J, with 13 bases between the two ends. Concerning this clone itself: Its target is not known.

TCRdb's copy holds only in-frame clones and misses some; the assay was immunoSEQ multiplex PCR. The table has fewer than 5,500 clones, approximately 70% seen once. The origin of this receptor is a male donor with HIV. This chain joins TRBV5-6 and TRBJ1-1, with D hard to call. The source material was cultured CD8+ T cells derived from PBMCs. The CDR3, as DNA: TGTGCCAGCAGCCAGCCGACTAGGGACACTGAAGCTTTCTTT. It is translated as CASSQPTRDTEAFF.